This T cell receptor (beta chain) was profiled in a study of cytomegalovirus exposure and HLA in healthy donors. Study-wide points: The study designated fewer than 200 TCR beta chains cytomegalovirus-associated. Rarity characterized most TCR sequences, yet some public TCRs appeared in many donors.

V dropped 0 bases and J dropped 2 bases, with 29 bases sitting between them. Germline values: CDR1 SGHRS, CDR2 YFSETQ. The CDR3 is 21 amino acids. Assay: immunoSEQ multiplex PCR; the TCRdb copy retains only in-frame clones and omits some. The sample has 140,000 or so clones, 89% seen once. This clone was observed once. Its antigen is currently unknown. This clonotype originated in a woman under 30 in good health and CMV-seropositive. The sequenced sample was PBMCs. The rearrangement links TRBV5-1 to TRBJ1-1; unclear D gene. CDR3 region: CASSLGHIMVMVGIINTEAFF. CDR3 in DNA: TGCGCCAGCAGCTTGGGACACATAATGGTCATGGTGGGCATAATAAACACTGAAGCTTTCTTT.